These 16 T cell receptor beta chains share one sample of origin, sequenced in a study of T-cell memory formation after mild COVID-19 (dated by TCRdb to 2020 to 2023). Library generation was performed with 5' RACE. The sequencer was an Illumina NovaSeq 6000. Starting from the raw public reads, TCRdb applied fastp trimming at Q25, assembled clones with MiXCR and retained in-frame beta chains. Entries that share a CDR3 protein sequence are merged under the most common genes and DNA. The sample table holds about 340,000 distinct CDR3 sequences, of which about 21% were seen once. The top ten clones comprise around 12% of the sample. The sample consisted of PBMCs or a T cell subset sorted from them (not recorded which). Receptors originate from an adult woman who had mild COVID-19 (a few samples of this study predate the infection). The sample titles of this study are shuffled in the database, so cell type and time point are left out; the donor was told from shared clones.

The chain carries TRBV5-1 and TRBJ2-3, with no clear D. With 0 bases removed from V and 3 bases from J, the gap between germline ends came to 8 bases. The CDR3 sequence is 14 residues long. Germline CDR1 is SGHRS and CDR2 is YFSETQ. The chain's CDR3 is CASSLESGTDTQYF. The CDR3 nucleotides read TGCGCCAGCAGCTTGGAATCCGGTACAGATACGCAGTATTTT.

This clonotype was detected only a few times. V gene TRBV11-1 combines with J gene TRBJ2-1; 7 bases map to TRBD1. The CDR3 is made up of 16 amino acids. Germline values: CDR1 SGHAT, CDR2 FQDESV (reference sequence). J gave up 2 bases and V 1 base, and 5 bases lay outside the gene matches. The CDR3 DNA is TGTGCCAGCAGCTTAGAGAAAGGGGGCGCCTACAATGAGCAGTTCTTC. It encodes CASSLEKGGAYNEQFF.

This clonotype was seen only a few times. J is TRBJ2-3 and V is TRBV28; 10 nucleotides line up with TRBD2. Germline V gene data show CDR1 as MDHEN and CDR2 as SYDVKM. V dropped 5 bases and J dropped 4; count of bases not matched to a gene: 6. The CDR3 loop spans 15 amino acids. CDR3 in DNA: TGTGCCAGCAGTGCTCCTAGCGGGAGCTCAGATACGCAGTATTTT. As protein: CASSAPSGSSDTQYF.

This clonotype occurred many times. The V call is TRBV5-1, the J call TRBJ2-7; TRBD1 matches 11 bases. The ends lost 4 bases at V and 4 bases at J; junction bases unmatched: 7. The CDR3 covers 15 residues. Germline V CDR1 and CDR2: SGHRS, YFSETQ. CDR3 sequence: CASSPAGTGGYEQYF. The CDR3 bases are TGCGCCAGCAGCCCCGCCGGGACAGGGGGGTACGAGCAGTACTTC.

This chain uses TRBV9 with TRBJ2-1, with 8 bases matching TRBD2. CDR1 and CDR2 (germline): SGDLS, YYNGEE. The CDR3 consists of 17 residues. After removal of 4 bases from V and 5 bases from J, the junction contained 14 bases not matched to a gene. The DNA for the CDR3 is TGTGCCAGCAGCCTTCCCGGGGGGGCGGGGCCCCACAATGAGCAGTTCTTC. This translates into CASSLPGGAGPHNEQFF.

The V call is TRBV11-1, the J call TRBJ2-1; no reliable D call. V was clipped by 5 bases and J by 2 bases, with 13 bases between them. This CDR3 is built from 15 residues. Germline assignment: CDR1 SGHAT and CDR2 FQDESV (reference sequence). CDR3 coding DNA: TGTGCCAGCAGCCTCGGGTGGCCAACCTACAATGAGCAGTTCTTC. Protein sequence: CASSLGWPTYNEQFF.

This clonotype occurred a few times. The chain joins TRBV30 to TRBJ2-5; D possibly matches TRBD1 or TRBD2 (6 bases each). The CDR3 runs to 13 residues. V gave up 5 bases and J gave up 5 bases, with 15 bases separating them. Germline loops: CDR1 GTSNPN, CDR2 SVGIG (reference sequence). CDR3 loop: CAWGALGGETQYF. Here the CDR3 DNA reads TGTGCCTGGGGGGCGCTAGGGGGGGAGACCCAGTACTTC.

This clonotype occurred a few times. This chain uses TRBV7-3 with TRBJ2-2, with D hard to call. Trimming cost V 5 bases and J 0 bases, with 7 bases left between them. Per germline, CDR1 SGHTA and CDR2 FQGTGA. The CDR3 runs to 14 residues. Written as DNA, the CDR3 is TGTGCCAGCAGCCTCACCACGAACACCGGGGAGCTGTTTTTT. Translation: CASSLTTNTGELFF.

CDR3 residues: CASSLRLVLGSYNEQFF. The CDR3 DNA follows: TGTGCCAGCAGCTTACGACTAGTCCTGGGATCCTACAATGAGCAGTTCTTC. This chain joins TRBV7-3 and TRBJ2-1; the D gene is possibly TRBD2 (6 bases). The CDR3 length is 17 residues. Germline loops: CDR1 SGHTA, CDR2 FQGTGA. The V end lost 2 bases, the J end lost 1 base, and 15 bases lay between the germline ends.

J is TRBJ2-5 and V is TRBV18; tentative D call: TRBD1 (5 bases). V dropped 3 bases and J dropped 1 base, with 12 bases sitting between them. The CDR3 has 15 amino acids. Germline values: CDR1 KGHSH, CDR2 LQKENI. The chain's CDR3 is CASSPVTGPQETQYF. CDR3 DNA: TGTGCCAGCTCACCTGTCACAGGCCCCCAAGAGACCCAGTACTTC.

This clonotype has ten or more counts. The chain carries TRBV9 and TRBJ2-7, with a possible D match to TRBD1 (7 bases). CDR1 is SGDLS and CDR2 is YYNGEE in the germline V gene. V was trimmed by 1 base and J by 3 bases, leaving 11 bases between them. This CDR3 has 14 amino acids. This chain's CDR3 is CASSVQGGFYEQYF. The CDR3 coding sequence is TGTGCCAGCAGCGTACAGGGGGGTTTCTACGAGCAGTACTTC.

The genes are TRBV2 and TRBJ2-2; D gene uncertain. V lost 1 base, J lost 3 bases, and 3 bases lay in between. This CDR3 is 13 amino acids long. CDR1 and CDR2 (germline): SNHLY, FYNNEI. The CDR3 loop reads CASSEVDTGELFF. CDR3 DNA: TGTGCCAGCAGTGAAGTGGACACCGGGGAGCTGTTTTTT.

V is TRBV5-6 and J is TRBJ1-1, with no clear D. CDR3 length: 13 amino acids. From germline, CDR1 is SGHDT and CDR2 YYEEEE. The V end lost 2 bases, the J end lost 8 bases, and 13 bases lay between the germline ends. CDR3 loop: CASSFTAALEAFF. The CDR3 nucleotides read TGTGCCAGCAGCTTTACTGCGGCATTGGAAGCTTTCTTT.

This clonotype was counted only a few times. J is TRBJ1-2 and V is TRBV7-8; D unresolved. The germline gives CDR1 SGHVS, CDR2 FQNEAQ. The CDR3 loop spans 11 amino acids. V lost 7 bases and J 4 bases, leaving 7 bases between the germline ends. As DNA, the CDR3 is TGTGCCAGCATGGACTTCTATGGCTACACCTTC. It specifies CASMDFYGYTF.

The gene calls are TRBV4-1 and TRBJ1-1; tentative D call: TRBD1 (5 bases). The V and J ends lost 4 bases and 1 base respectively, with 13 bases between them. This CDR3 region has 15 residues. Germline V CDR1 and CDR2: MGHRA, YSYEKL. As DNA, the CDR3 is TGCGCCAGCAGCCCCGGACACCTAACGAACACTGAAGCTTTCTTT. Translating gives CASSPGHLTNTEAFF.

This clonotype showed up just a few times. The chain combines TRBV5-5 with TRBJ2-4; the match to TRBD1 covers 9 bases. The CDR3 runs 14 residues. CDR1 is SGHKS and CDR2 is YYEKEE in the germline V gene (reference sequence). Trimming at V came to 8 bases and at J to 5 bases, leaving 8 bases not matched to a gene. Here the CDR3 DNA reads TGTGCCAGTCACAAAACAGGGGGCGAAAACATTCAGTACTTC. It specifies CASHKTGGENIQYF.